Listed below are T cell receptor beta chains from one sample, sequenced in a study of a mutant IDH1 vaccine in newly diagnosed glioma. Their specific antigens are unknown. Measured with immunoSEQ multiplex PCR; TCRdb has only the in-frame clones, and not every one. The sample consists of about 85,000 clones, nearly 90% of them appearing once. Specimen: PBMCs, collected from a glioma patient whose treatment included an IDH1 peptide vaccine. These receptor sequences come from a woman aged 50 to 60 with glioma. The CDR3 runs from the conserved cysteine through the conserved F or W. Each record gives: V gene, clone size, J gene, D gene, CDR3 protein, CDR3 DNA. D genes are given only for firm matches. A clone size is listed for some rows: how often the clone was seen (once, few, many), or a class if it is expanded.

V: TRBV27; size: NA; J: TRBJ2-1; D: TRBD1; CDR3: CACRDRAIYNEQFF; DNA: TGTGCCTGCAGGGACAGGGCCATATACAATGAGCAGTTCTTC
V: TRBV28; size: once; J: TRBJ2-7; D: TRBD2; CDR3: CASTLRGRVYEQYF; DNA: TGTGCCAGCACCCTGCGTGGGAGGGTCTACGAGCAGTACTTC
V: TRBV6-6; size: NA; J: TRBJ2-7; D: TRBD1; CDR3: CASSPQGAVEQYF; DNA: TGTGCCAGCAGCCCACAGGGGGCTGTGGAGCAGTACTTC
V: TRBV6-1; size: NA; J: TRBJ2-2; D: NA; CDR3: CASKNTGELFF; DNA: TGTGCCTCGAAGAACACCGGGGAGCTGTTTTTT
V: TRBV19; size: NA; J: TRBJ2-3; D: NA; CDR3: CASSIGASAEADTQYF; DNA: TGTGCCAGTAGTATTGGGGCTAGTGCTGAGGCAGATACGCAGTATTTT
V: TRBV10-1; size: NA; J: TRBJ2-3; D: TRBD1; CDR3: CASSPDRADTQYF; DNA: TGCGCCAGCAGCCCCGACAGGGCAGATACGCAGTATTTT
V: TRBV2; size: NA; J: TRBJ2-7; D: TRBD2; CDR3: CASRGLAAAYEQYF; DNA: TGTGCCAGCAGGGGGCTAGCGGCCGCCTACGAGCAGTACTTC
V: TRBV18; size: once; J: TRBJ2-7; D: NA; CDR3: CASSPRLATSYEQYF; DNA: TGTGCCAGCTCACCACGGCTAGCGACTTCCTACGAGCAGTACTTC
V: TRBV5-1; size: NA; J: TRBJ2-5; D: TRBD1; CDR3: CASSSNRGWETQYF; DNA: TGCGCCAGCAGCTCCAACAGGGGATGGGAGACCCAGTACTTC
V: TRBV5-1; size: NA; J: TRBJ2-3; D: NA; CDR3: CASSPVAKGRGDTQYF; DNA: TGCGCCAGCAGCCCCGTGGCCAAGGGTCGGGGAGATACGCAGTATTTT
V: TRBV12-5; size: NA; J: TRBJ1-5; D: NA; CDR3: CASGSGFNQPQHF; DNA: TGTGCTAGTGGTTCAGGTTTCAATCAGCCCCAGCATTTT
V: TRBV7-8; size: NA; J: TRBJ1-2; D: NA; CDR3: CASSLDRYGYTF; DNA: TGTGCCAGCAGCCTGGACAGATATGGCTACACCTTC
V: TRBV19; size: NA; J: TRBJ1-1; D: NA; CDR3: CASSIVDRGSEAFF; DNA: TGTGCCAGTAGTATAGTTGACCGGGGTAGTGAAGCTTTCTTT
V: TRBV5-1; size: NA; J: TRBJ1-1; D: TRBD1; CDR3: CASSWTGYGPKDHEAFF; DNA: TGCGCCAGCAGCTGGACAGGGTACGGGCCCAAGGACCACGAAGCTTTCTTT
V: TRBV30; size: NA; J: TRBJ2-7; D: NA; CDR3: CAWSVTTLKQYF; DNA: TGTGCCTGGAGTGTGACTACCCTCAAGCAGTACTTC
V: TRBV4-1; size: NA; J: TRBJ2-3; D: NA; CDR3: CASTQGGAGTDTQYF; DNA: TGCGCCAGCACCCAGGGGGGCGCCGGCACAGATACGCAGTATTTT
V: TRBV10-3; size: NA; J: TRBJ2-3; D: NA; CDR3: CAISEPNTDTQYF; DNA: TGTGCCATCAGTGAGCCCAATACAGATACGCAGTATTTT
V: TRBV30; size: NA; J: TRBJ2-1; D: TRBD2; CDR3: CAWSDPWKRGRFF; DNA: TGTGCCTGGAGTGACCCTTGGAAGCGGGGAAGGTTCTTC
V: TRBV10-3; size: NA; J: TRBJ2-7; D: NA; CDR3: CAISEEISSYEQYF; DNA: TGTGCCATCAGTGAGGAGATAAGCTCCTACGAGCAGTACTTC
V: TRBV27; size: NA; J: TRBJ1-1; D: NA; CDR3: CASSLKVGLSTEAFF; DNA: TGTGCCAGCAGTTTAAAGGTGGGGCTTAGCACTGAAGCTTTCTTT
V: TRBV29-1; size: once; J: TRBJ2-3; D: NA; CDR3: CSVEDGGADTQYF; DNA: TGCAGCGTTGAAGATGGGGGAGCAGATACGCAGTATTTT
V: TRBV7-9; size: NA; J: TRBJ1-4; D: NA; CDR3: CASSSPGQREKLFF; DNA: TGTGCCAGCAGCTCCCCGGGACAAAGGGAAAAACTGTTTTTT
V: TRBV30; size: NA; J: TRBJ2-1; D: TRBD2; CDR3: CAWSTGTSGSNEQFF; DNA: TGTGCCTGGAGCACGGGGACTAGCGGGAGTAATGAGCAGTTCTTC
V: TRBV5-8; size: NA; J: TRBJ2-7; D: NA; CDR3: CASSSPLGGSSYEQYF; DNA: TGTGCCAGCAGCTCGCCTCTGGGAGGATCCTCCTACGAGCAGTACTTC
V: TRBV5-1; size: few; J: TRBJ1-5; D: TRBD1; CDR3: CASSLTGGNQPQHF; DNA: TGCGCCAGCAGCTTAACAGGGGGGAATCAGCCCCAGCATTTT
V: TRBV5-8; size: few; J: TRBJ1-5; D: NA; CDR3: CASSLQGYSNQPQHF; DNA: TGTGCCAGCAGCCTTCAGGGTTATAGCAATCAGCCCCAGCATTTT
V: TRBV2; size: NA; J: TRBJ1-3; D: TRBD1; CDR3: CASVRGGQSSRTGNTIYF; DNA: TGTGCCAGCGTAAGGGGGGGACAGTCAAGCCGAACTGGAAACACCATATATTTT
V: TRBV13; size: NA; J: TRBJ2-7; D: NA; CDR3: CASSLGPNYEQYF; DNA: TGTGCCAGCAGCTTAGGGCCGAACTACGAGCAGTACTTC
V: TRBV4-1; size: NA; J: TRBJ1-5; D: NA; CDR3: CASSLDRYQPQHF; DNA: TGCGCCAGCAGCCTAGACAGATATCAGCCCCAGCATTTT
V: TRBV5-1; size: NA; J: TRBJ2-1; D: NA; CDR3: CASSTGNYNEQFF; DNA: TGCGCCAGCAGCACAGGGAATTACAATGAGCAGTTCTTC
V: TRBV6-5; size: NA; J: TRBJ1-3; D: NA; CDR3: CASSYGTGGNTIYF; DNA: TGTGCCAGCAGTTACGGGACGGGTGGAAACACCATATATTTT
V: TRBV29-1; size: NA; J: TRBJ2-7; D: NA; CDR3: CSIGQSSGEQYF; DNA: TGCAGCATTGGACAGTCCTCCGGCGAGCAGTACTTC
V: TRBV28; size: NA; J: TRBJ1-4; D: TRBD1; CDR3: CASSSPPGQGGEKLFF; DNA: TGTGCCAGCAGTTCCCCACCGGGACAGGGGGGTGAAAAACTGTTTTTT
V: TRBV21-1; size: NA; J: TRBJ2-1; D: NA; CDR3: CASSKMDRTFSGRWDEQFF; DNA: TGTGCCAGCAGCAAGATGGACAGAACCTTTAGCGGGAGGTGGGATGAGCAGTTCTTC
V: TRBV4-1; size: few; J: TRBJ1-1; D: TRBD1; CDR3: CASSQNPGQGWGTEAFF; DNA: TGCGCCAGCAGCCAAAACCCGGGACAGGGATGGGGCACTGAAGCTTTCTTT
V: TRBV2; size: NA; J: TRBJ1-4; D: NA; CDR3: CASSPRGALWEKLFF; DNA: TGTGCCAGCAGCCCCAGAGGGGCCCTATGGGAAAAACTGTTTTTT
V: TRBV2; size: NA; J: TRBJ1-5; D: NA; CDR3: CASDQGSNQPQHF; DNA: TGTGCCAGTGACCAGGGGAGCAATCAGCCCCAGCATTTT
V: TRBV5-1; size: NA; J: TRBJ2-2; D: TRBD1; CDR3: CASSWGTGDTGELFF; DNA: TGCGCCAGCAGCTGGGGGACAGGGGACACCGGGGAGCTGTTTTTT
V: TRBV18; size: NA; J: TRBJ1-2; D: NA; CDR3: CASSPPTTYGYTF; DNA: TGTGCCAGCTCACCACCCACCACCTATGGCTACACCTTC
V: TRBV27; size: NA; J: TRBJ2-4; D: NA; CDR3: CASSTARQNIQYF; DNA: TGTGCCAGCAGTACGGCTAGGCAAAACATTCAGTACTTC
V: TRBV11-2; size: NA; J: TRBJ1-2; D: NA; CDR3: CASSLKQRQDGYTF; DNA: TGTGCCAGCAGCCTAAAACAACGGCAGGATGGCTACACCTTC
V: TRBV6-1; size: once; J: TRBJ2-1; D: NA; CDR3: CASSERAGSSYNEQFF; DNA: TGTGCCAGCAGTGAAAGGGCGGGCAGCTCCTACAATGAGCAGTTCTTC
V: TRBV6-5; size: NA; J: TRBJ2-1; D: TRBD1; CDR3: CASSSGTGGANEQFF; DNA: TGTGCCAGCAGTTCCGGGACAGGGGGCGCCAATGAGCAGTTCTTC
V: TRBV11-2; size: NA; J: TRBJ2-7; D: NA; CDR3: CASSLQVQPEQYF; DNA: TGTGCCAGCAGCTTACAGGTTCAGCCGGAGCAGTACTTC
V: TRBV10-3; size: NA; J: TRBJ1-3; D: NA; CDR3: CAISDLEWAVSGNTIYF; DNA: TGTGCCATCAGTGACCTTGAGTGGGCAGTCTCTGGAAACACCATATATTTT
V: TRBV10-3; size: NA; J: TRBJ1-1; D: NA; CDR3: CAISEGVGGTEAFF; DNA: TGTGCCATCAGTGAGGGGGTTGGGGGCACTGAAGCTTTCTTT
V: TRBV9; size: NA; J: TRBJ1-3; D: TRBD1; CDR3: CASSGTSDRGLGNTIYF; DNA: TGTGCCAGCAGCGGGACTTCGGACAGGGGGCTAGGAAACACCATATATTTT
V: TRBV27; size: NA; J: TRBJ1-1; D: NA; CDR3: CASSLGSPGVTEAFF; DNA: TGTGCCAGCAGTTTGGGATCACCAGGGGTCACTGAAGCTTTCTTT
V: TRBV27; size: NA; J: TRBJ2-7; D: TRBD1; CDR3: CASRTGSDEQYF; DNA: TGTGCCAGCAGGACAGGGTCGGACGAGCAGTACTTC
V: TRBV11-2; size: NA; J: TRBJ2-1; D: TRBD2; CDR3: CASSTLAGDSYNEQFF; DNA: TGTGCCAGCAGCACCCTAGCGGGAGATTCCTACAATGAGCAGTTCTTC
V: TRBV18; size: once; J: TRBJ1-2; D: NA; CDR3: CASSPPAGVDGYTF; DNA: TGTGCCAGCTCACCACCGGCGGGTGTGGATGGCTACACCTTC
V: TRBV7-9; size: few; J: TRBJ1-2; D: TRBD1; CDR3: CASSWNDRGNGYTF; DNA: TGTGCCAGCAGCTGGAACGACAGGGGTAATGGCTACACCTTC
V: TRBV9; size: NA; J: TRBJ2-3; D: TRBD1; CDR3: CASSAYHRGNTDTQYF; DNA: TGTGCCAGCAGCGCCTACCACAGGGGGAACACAGATACGCAGTATTTT
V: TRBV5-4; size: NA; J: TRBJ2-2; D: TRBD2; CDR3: CASSLPSGIAGELFF; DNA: TGTGCCAGCAGCTTGCCTAGCGGGATAGCCGGGGAGCTGTTTTTT
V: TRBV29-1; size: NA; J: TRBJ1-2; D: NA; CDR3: CSVEIPESGGCTF; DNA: TGCAGCGTTGAAATCCCAGAGTCTGGTGGCTGCACCTTC
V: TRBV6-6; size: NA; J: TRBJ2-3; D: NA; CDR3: CASSNRADTQYF; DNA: TGTGCCAGCAGCAACAGGGCAGATACGCAGTATTTT
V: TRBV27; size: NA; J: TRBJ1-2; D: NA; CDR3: CASSSLREYYGYTF; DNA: TGTGCCAGCAGTTCCCTCAGGGAGTACTATGGCTACACCTTC
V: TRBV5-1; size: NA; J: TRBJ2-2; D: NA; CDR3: CATSRDSGLASNTGELFF; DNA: TGCGCCACATCAAGGGACAGCGGACTAGCCTCGAACACCGGGGAGCTGTTTTTT
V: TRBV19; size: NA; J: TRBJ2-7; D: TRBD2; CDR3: CASSIPGLDYEQYF; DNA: TGTGCCAGTAGTATACCGGGACTAGACTACGAGCAGTACTTC